These T cell receptor beta chains were read from a single sample in a study of cytomegalovirus exposure and HLA in healthy donors. Only in-frame clones appear in the TCRdb table, and some are missing; sequencing was by immunoSEQ multiplex PCR. The profile covers 150,000 to 200,000 clones, with around 72% appearing a single time and around 3.1% taken by the ten largest. Sequencing was carried out using PBMCs. These receptors were collected from a woman aged 50 to 60 in good health and CMV-seropositive. Both conserved end residues are part of each CDR3. The D gene is left open where the match is weak. Only some rows state a clone size, as once, few, many or a class for expanded clones.

D	J	size	length	V	DNA	CDR3
-	TRBJ2-3	-	16	TRBV7-9	TGTGCCAGCAGTAGGGGTGGCGGAGACTTCACAGATACGCAGTATTTT	CASSRGGGDFTDTQYF
-	TRBJ2-1	-	14	TRBV30	TGTGCCTGGAGTGCCCGGTTAAGCTACAATGAGCAGTTCTTC	CAWSARLSYNEQFF
TRBD1	TRBJ2-5	-	14	TRBV9	TGTGCCAGCAGCGCCAGGGGGACCCAAGAGACCCAGTACTTC	CASSARGTQETQYF
-	TRBJ2-5	-	13	TRBV30	TGTGCCTGGAGTACAGGACAGCAAGAGACCCAGTACTTC	CAWSTGQQETQYF
-	TRBJ2-1	few	14	TRBV9	TGTGCCAGCAGCGTAGGACAAACCTACAATGAGCAGTTCTTC	CASSVGQTYNEQFF
-	TRBJ1-6	-	15	TRBV7-2	TGTGCCAGCAGCTTAGGGGCAGGGTATAATTCACCCCTCCACTTT	CASSLGAGYNSPLHF
TRBD2	TRBJ2-1	-	15	TRBV30	TGTGCCTGGAGTGTCTCTAGCGGGAGCTACAATGAGCAGTTCTTC	CAWSVSSGSYNEQFF
-	TRBJ1-2	few	15	TRBV19	TGTGCCAGTAGTGGGAAGGGACAACCTGCCTATGGCTACACCTTC	CASSGKGQPAYGYTF
TRBD1	TRBJ2-1	-	15	TRBV13	TGTGCCAGCAGCCTCGGACAGGGAAGGAAGAATGAGCAGTTCTTC	CASSLGQGRKNEQFF
TRBD2	TRBJ2-3	-	15	TRBV11-2	TGTGCCAGCAGCTTGCGGGGGGATAACACAGATACGCAGTATTTT	CASSLRGDNTDTQYF
TRBD1	TRBJ1-2	-	14	TRBV18	TGTGCCAGCTCACCGACAGGGGGACTAGATGGCTACACCTTC	CASSPTGGLDGYTF
-	TRBJ2-5	-	12	TRBV30	TGTGCCTGGAGTCCGGCTGAGAGGAGCCAGTACTTC	CAWSPAERSQYF
-	TRBJ1-1	-	14	TRBV11-3	TGTGCCAGCAGCATACTAGGGAGAAGGACTGAAGCTTTCTTT	CASSILGRRTEAFF
TRBD1	TRBJ1-4	-	15	TRBV11-2	TGTGCCAGCACCGCTATGGGACAGTATCTCAGAAAACTGTTTTTT	CASTAMGQYLRKLFF
TRBD2	TRBJ2-5	-	15	TRBV12-5	TGTGCTAGTGGTTTGTGGACTAGCGGGGTAGAGACCCAGTACTTC	CASGLWTSGVETQYF
-	TRBJ1-2	-	14	TRBV18	TGTGCCAGCTCACCACAGGATGGGAGGTATGGCTACACCTTC	CASSPQDGRYGYTF
TRBD2	TRBJ2-6	-	16	TRBV4-1	TGCGCCAGCAGCCAAGCCGGGGGGGCTGGGGCCAACGTCCTGACTTTC	CASSQAGGAGANVLTF
-	TRBJ1-6	few	15	TRBV9	TGTGCCAGCAGCGTACGAGGAGGAGAAAATTCACCCCTCCACTTT	CASSVRGGENSPLHF
-	TRBJ2-5	-	15	TRBV11-3	TGTGCCAGCAGCTTAGTAGCGGCCCATGAAGAGACCCAGTACTTC	CASSLVAAHEETQYF
TRBD2	TRBJ2-3	-	16	TRBV9	TGTGCCAGCAGCGGGGAGAGCGGGAGTGACACAGATACGCAGTATTTT	CASSGESGSDTDTQYF
TRBD1	TRBJ1-2	-	13	TRBV5-4	TGTGCCAGCAGTTTGGACAGGGTAAAGGGCTACACCTTC	CASSLDRVKGYTF
-	TRBJ1-2	-	12	TRBV29-1	TGCAGCGTTGTCACAGGCAAATATGGCTACACCTTC	CSVVTGKYGYTF
TRBD1	TRBJ1-2	-	13	TRBV28	TGTGCCAGCAGACCACAGGGGGCGCGAGGCTACACCTTC	CASRPQGARGYTF